This TCR beta chain was identified during a study of control samples from healthy donors and cancer patients (TCRdb year 2020). Library preparation used the immunoSEQ multiplex PCR assay. TCRdb's version of the immuneACCESS table is confined to in-frame rearrangements and falls short of the full clone set. An unresolved V gene accounts for under half of the shortfall where checked; the remainder is of unknown origin. The sample table records 150,000 to 200,000 clones; around 94% of these occur just once. Over 1.3% of the sample lies in the top ten. The V end gives up 6 bases and the J end 5 bases, leaving 10 bases in the junction not matched to a gene. The CDR3 numbers 15 residues from cysteine through phenylalanine. The DNA shown is the 45-base CDR3, in frame from base 1. For CDR1 and CDR2, the germline V gene (reference sequence) lists LNHDA and SQIVND. As to this clone: Its antigen is not yet known. No base-level quality is on record; no much larger clone is a single base apart.

This clonotype was sampled from a woman between 18 and 29 years old in good health. The sequence joins TRBV19 to TRBJ2-1; 7 bases in the junction line up with TRBD2. Sequenced: blood. The CDR3 corresponds to CASSPPGGPDNEQFF. The sequenced DNA: TGTGCCAGTAGCCCGCCGGGAGGCCCAGACAATGAGCAGTTCTTC.